This TCR beta chain comes out of a study of shared clonotypes between healthy human individuals. Study summary: Every donor yielded three CD4 naive, three CD4 memory, two CD8 naive and one CD8 memory plate.

TCRdb's table, derived via immunoSEQ multiplex PCR, lists solely in-frame clones and lacks some. The sample has approximately 720,000 clones, 92% seen once. Germline CDR1 MDHEN, CDR2 SYDVKM. This CDR3 region has 16 residues. V trimming: 5 bases; J trimming: 1 base; junction bases outside the gene matches: 3. Selected positively for CCR7 and CD45RO-negative, naive CD8 cells excluded terminally differentiated effector memory CD45RA+ cells. The TCR originated in a young man in good health. This sequence joins TRBV28 and TRBJ2-3; 13 bases agree with TRBD2. The specimen was naive CD8+ T cells sorted from blood. The CDR3 bases are TGTGCCAGCAGTCTCGGGACTAGCGGGGGCACAGATACGCAGTATTTT. It is translated as CASSLGTSGGTDTQYF.